This TCR beta chain was captured by sequencing in a study of T-cell reconstitution after alpha-beta-depleted transplantation in children. J gave up 0 bases and V 6 bases, and 12 bases lay outside the gene matches. The CDR3 has 18 residues. Per germline, CDR1 MDHEN and CDR2 SYDVKM. At least ten counts were recorded for this clonotype. As yet, its antigen is unknown. Preparation of the TCRbeta library involved a method that used unique molecular identifiers. Each CDR3 protein gets one entry after TCRdb re-called the PCR reads with MiXCR. The table lists under 250,000 distinct CDR3 sequences, 6.6% of them singletons, with roughly 6% in the top ten. Study-wide results and caveats: Expanded clones from the graft, numbering several hundred, reportedly supplied alpha-beta T cells about two months after transplant. TCRbeta diversity was high at day 60 in some patients (a result of surviving recipient T cells and thymic progenitors). One year post-transplant, T-cell counts and diversity were largely derived from T cells produced anew.

The specimen comprised PBMCs, sampled before TCRalphabeta/CD19-depleted stem cell transplant. The TCR sequence derives from a boy aged 2-9 years with acute lymphoblastic leukemia, due to receive a stem cell transplant. The chain employs TRBV28 and TRBJ2-4; 9 bases agree with TRBD1. CDR3 loop: CASSSTIRDRVAKNIQYF. The CDR3 DNA sequence: TGTGCCAGCAGCTCTACCATCCGGGACAGGGTAGCCAAAAACATTCAGTACTTC.